This TCR beta chain was captured by sequencing in a study of beta chain features in type 1 diabetes. The CDR3 is made up of 16 amino acids. Per the germline V gene, CDR1 is LGHNA and CDR2 is YNFKEQ. V was clipped by 2 bases and J by 0 bases; unmatched bases: 0. A note on this clone: The antigen remains unidentified.

Study-wide points: Within the patient group, naive, central memory and Treg TCRB repertoires appeared more similar to each other than within healthy donors.

Isolated RNA was reverse transcribed in full, so expressed TCRB transcripts were sequenced. Some clones are missing from TCRdb's copy, which holds only in-frame ones; the method was immunoSEQ multiplex PCR. This table holds more than 150,000 clones, about 13% found once. The origin of this receptor is a woman between 18 and 29 years old in good health. Sample: central memory CD4+ T cells from blood. J is TRBJ2-6 and V is TRBV4-2, with TRBD1 matching 8 bases. CDR3 region: CASSQTGGSGANVLTF. The CDR3 DNA reads as TGTGCCAGCAGCCAAACAGGGGGCTCTGGGGCCAACGTCCTGACTTTC.